This entry lists 10 T cell receptor beta chains sequenced from one sample in a study of shared T cell receptors in the human thymus. Sequencing used immunoSEQ multiplex PCR; TCRdb keeps in-frame clones, though not all of them. There are hundreds of thousands of clones in the sample; more than 75% occur only once, and roughly 0.0089% lies in the top ten. This sample was also put to use in a study of human thymus T cells.

Input material: thymocytes. These receptors were taken from a boy in the first two years of life with a congenital heart defect.

V and J are TRBV11-2 and TRBJ2-7; 7 bases match TRBD1. The CDR3 extends over 14 amino acids. With V trimmed by 6 bases and J by 2 bases, 7 bases remained unmatched. Looked up from germline, CDR1 is SGHAT and CDR2 is FQNNGV. CDR3 sequence: CASRETGLPYEQYF. The CDR3 nucleotides are TGTGCCAGCAGAGAGACAGGGCTCCCCTACGAGCAGTACTTC.

The V and J genes are TRBV5-1 and TRBJ2-1, with 7 positions matching TRBD1. Germline V lookup: CDR1 SGHRS, CDR2 YFSETQ. This CDR3 spans 13 amino acids. Trimming removed 5 bases from V and 1 base from J; junction bases left unmatched: 0. The CDR3 bases are TGCGCCAGCAGGGGACAGTCCTACAATGAGCAGTTCTTC. It specifies CASRGQSYNEQFF. Variable domain in full (rest from reference TRBV5-1 and TRBJ2-1): KAGVTQTPRYLIKTRGQQVTLSCSPISGHRSVSWYQQTPGQGLQFLFEYFSETQRNKGNFPGRFSGRQFSNSRSEMNVSTLELGDSALYLCASRGQSYNEQFFGPGTRLTVL.

This chain connects TRBV20-1 to TRBJ1-5, with TRBD1 as a possible D gene (5 bases). V lost 3 bases to trimming and J lost 12 bases, with 9 bases between them. Germline CDR1 and CDR2: DFQATT and SNEGSKA (reference sequence). This CDR3 comprises 10 residues. In DNA form, the CDR3 reads TGCAGTGCTAGTATGGGGGGCCAGCATTTT. Translated, it gives CSASMGGQHF.

The V gene is TRBV7-6, the J gene TRBJ2-5; D perhaps matches TRBD1 (5 bases). The J call is doubtful: the DNA matches TRBJ2-7 better. CDR1 is SGHVS and CDR2 is FNYEAQ in the germline V gene. This CDR3 contains 16 residues. This chain's CDR3 is CASSLGPGFSPYEQYF. The CDR3 nucleotides read TGTGCCAGCAGCTTAGGGCCAGGGTTTTCGCCCTACGAGCAGTACTTC.

This rearrangement joins TRBV28 to TRBJ2-7, with 14 nucleotides matching TRBD2. The germline V gene has CDR1 MDHEN and CDR2 SYDVKM. CDR3 length: 18 amino acids. The junction had 7 bases not matched to a gene; V was cut back by 0 bases and J by 3 bases. The CDR3 DNA sequence: TGTGCCAGCAGTTTATGGAGACGACTAGCGGGAGGGAACTACGAGCAGTACTTC. Amino acid sequence: CASSLWRRLAGGNYEQYF.

The chain uses TRBV7-9 and TRBJ1-1, with D unclear. Germline values: CDR1 SEHNR, CDR2 FQNEAQ (reference sequence). Trimming took off 3 bases at V and 1 base at J, with 9 bases between the two ends. CDR3 size: 14 residues. The CDR3 loop is CASSFLRANTEAFF. The CDR3 region has the DNA TGTGCCAGCAGCTTCTTGAGGGCGAACACTGAAGCTTTCTTT.

The table lists this clone with a count of one. The CDR3 DNA follows: TGTGCCAGCAGCTTAAGGAGAACTAGCGGGGCAGATACGCAGTATTTT. As protein: CASSLRRTSGADTQYF. This chain connects TRBV11-1 to TRBJ2-3; 10 bases agree with TRBD2. The CDR3 is 16 amino acids. Germline CDR1 reads SGHAT; CDR2 reads FQDESV (reference sequence). V lost 2 bases, J lost 4 bases, and 6 bases stayed unmatched.

The V gene is TRBV29-1, the J gene TRBJ2-5; D call uncertain. The CDR3 has 15 residues. Germline values: CDR1 SQVTM, CDR2 ANQGSEA. The germline V and J ends were trimmed by 0 bases and 3 bases, with 14 bases remaining between them. The CDR3 sequence is CSVEDLLGQEETQYF. CDR3 in DNA: TGCAGCGTTGAAGATCTTCTTGGGCAGGAAGAGACCCAGTACTTC.

The chain combines TRBV18 with TRBJ2-2; weak D call: TRBD2 (5 bases). V gave up 3 bases and J gave up 4 bases, with 9 bases separating them. The germline V gene encodes CDR1 KGHSH and CDR2 LQKENI. The CDR3 totals 14 residues. Here the CDR3 DNA reads TGTGCCAGCTCACCGGGAGCCTCCACCGGGGAGCTGTTTTTT. This translates into CASSPGASTGELFF.

The chain recombines TRBV5-1 with TRBJ2-5, with a tentative D call TRBD1 (7 bases). The ends were cut back, 4 bases at V and 1 base at J, with 14 bases in the middle. The CDR3 runs to 15 residues. Germline V gene data show CDR1 as SGHRS and CDR2 as YFSETQ. The CDR3 spells CASSAGQFGQETQYF. The CDR3 DNA reads TGCGCCAGCAGCGCGGGACAGTTTGGCCAAGAGACCCAGTACTTC.